The rows below give T cell receptor beta chains drawn from one sample of a study of T cell responses to AZD1222 COVID-19 vaccine. Assay: immunoSEQ multiplex PCR; the TCRdb copy retains only in-frame clones and omits some. The profile shows 100,000 to 150,000 clones, around 90% of them singletons. This specimen was peripheral blood, taken on day 0 of MenACWY control vaccination. The receptors stem from an adult in good health. The CDR3 runs from the conserved cysteine through the conserved F or W. The D gene is left open where the match is weak. Expanded clones are given a class, and other clones once, few, many or no size at all.

size,V,D,J,DNA,CDR3
-,TRBV19,-,TRBJ1-5,TGTGCCAGTAGTATAGGAGGTGGGGGGCAGGGGCGGCAGCCCCAGCATTTT,CASSIGGGGQGRQPQHF
-,TRBV27,-,TRBJ1-1,TGTGCCAGCAGTTTCGAGTGGAACACTGAAGCTTTCTTT,CASSFEWNTEAFF
few,TRBV5-4,TRBD1,TRBJ2-5,TGTGCCAGCAGCTTTGGTCAGGGGGCTGGGGAGACCCAGTACTTC,CASSFGQGAGETQYF
-,TRBV2,-,TRBJ2-1,TGTGCCAGCAGTGACCCGGGACACCCCTGGGAGCAGTTCTTC,CASSDPGHPWEQFF
-,TRBV28,-,TRBJ2-3,TGTGCCAGCAGTTTAGGCCGGGACGAGTCCTCCACAGATACGCAGTATTTT,CASSLGRDESSTDTQYF
-,TRBV4-1,-,TRBJ2-5,TGCGCCAGCAGCCAAGGTATTGAAGAGACCCAGTACTTC,CASSQGIEETQYF
-,TRBV28,TRBD1,TRBJ1-2,TGTGCCAGCAGTTTATTGGGACAGACTACTAACTATGGCTACACCTTC,CASSLLGQTTNYGYTF
-,TRBV3-1/TRBV3-2,-,TRBJ1-2,TGTGCCAGCAAGCCAAGGTTTGGGGACCGATTCTATGGCTACACCTTC,CASKPRFGDRFYGYTF
-,TRBV11-3,-,TRBJ2-3,TGTGCCAGCAGCTTCGGGGGAAGCACAGATACGCAGTATTTT,CASSFGGSTDTQYF
-,TRBV28,-,TRBJ1-2,TGTGCCAGCAGTTTGGGGTACAGGGACCGCTACACCTTC,CASSLGYRDRYTF
once,TRBV19,TRBD1,TRBJ1-5,TGTGCCAGTAGTAGGTCCCGGGACAGGGTGAGTCAGCCCCAGCATTTT,CASSRSRDRVSQPQHF
-,TRBV18,-,TRBJ1-1,TGTGCCAGCTCACCCCTGACAAAGAACACTGAAGCTTTCTTT,CASSPLTKNTEAFF
-,TRBV13,-,TRBJ2-1,TGTGCCAGCAGCTTGGGTCGATCGCCCTCCTACAATGAGCAGTTCTTC,CASSLGRSPSYNEQFF
-,TRBV5-4,-,TRBJ2-3,TGTGCCAGCAGCGGACTCTCGGCTAGTTCTAGCACAGATACGCAGTATTTT,CASSGLSASSSTDTQYF
-,TRBV5-1,-,TRBJ1-2,TGCGCCAGCAGCACGGGACTCCCGGGGGACTATGGCTACACCTTC,CASSTGLPGDYGYTF
-,TRBV11-2,-,TRBJ2-2,TGTGCCAGCAGCTTTAACACCGGGGAGCTGTTTTTT,CASSFNTGELFF
-,TRBV11-2,-,TRBJ2-7,TGTGCCAGCAGCTTAGCGTCTCGGGCAGGAACCTACGAGCAGTACTTC,CASSLASRAGTYEQYF
once,TRBV5-4,-,TRBJ2-5,TGTGCCAGCAGCTTGTCGTACCAAGAGACCCAGTACTTC,CASSLSYQETQYF
-,TRBV12-3/TRBV12-4,TRBD1,TRBJ1-6,TGTGCCAGCAGCACTGACAGGGATTCACCCCTCCACTTT,CASSTDRDSPLHF
-,TRBV2,-,TRBJ2-5,TGTGCCAGCACGGGGTACCAAGAGACCCAGTACTTC,CASTGYQETQYF
once,TRBV5-5,-,TRBJ1-3,TGTGCCAGCGGGACAACTTCTGGAAACACCATATATTTT,CASGTTSGNTIYF
-,TRBV29-1,TRBD1,TRBJ2-7,TGCAGCGTTGATTGGAGAAGGGACAGGGGCTACGAGCAGTACTTC,CSVDWRRDRGYEQYF
-,TRBV25-1,TRBD1,TRBJ2-2,TGTGCCAGCAGTGATGGACAGGGTATCACCGGGGAGCTGTTTTTT,CASSDGQGITGELFF
-,TRBV29-1,-,TRBJ1-1,TGCAGCGTTGCAAACTTGGGGAACACTGAAGCTTTCTTT,CSVANLGNTEAFF
-,TRBV6-2/TRBV6-3,TRBD2,TRBJ2-5,TGTGCCAGCAGTTACGGGGCACTAGCGCCTCAAGAGACCCAGTACTTC,CASSYGALAPQETQYF
-,TRBV7-2,-,TRBJ1-2,TGTGCCAGCAGCCTACTAACGGTAGGCTACACCTTC,CASSLLTVGYTF
-,TRBV7-6,TRBD2,TRBJ2-7,TGTGCCAGCAGCTTGGCAAGAGGGCTAGCGGGGAGATACTACGAGCAGTACTTC,CASSLARGLAGRYYEQYF
few,TRBV21-1,-,TRBJ2-7,TGTGCCAGCAGCAATGTGCTGCACGAGCAGTACTTC,CASSNVLHEQYF
-,TRBV6-5,-,TRBJ2-5,TGTGCCAGCAGTTATCTCAGCGGAGGAATCCAAGAGACCCAGTACTTC,CASSYLSGGIQETQYF
-,TRBV29-1,-,TRBJ2-2,TGCAGCGTTGAACCCGGGACGCCTGCGGGCACCGGGGAGCTGTTTTTT,CSVEPGTPAGTGELFF
-,TRBV2,-,TRBJ2-7,TGTGCCAGCAGGGACGACCGAAACTCCTACGAGCAGTACTTC,CASRDDRNSYEQYF
-,TRBV28,-,TRBJ1-6,TGTGCCAGCAGTTTATATCAGAATTCACCCCTCCACTTT,CASSLYQNSPLHF
-,TRBV29-1,TRBD1,TRBJ1-3,TGCAGCGTTGAAGATCTATGGGGACAGGGAAACACCATATATTTT,CSVEDLWGQGNTIYF
once,TRBV7-2,-,TRBJ1-5,TGTGCCAGCAGCTTAGTGGGCGGGGCTAGCAATCAGCCCCAGCATTTT,CASSLVGGASNQPQHF
-,TRBV6-4,-,TRBJ2-2,TGTGCCAGCAGACGCACAGGACTCCCTCGGTCTCCTAACACCGGGGAGCTGTTTTTT,CASRRTGLPRSPNTGELFF
once,TRBV6-5,TRBD1,TRBJ1-2,TGTGCCAGCAGTAACACAGGGGCCGGCTACACCTTC,CASSNTGAGYTF
-,TRBV24-1,-,TRBJ2-1,TGTGCCACCAGTGATCAAAAACAGTGGACAGAGCAGTTCTTC,CATSDQKQWTEQFF
-,TRBV7-9,-,TRBJ1-4,TGTGCCAGCCAAAAGGGGCACCTCGGGGAAAAACTGTTTTTT,CASQKGHLGEKLFF
-,TRBV30,-,TRBJ1-3,TGTGCCTGGCACCGAGAAGCTAGCTCTGGAAACACCATATATTTT,CAWHREASSGNTIYF
-,TRBV7-3,-,TRBJ1-2,TGTGCCAGCAGCTTAAGGGCCGGGGGCGGCTATGGCTACACCTTC,CASSLRAGGGYGYTF
-,TRBV4-3,-,TRBJ2-6,TGCGCCAGCAGCCAGGGGTATTCCTCTGGGGCCAACGTCCTGACTTTC,CASSQGYSSGANVLTF
once,TRBV6-6,-,TRBJ1-1,TGTGCCAGCGGCGGGGGCACTGAAGCTTTCTTT,CASGGGTEAFF
-,TRBV28,-,TRBJ1-1,TGTGCCAGCAGTTTTTCGACTCTCGTTATGAACACTGAAGCTTTCTTT,CASSFSTLVMNTEAFF
-,TRBV2,-,TRBJ2-2,TGTGCCAGCAGGGGAGACACCGGGGAGCTGTTTTTT,CASRGDTGELFF
-,TRBV15,TRBD1,TRBJ2-1,TGTGCCACCAGCAGGGGGGCCCGACAGGGTGGGTCGGGTGAGCAGTTCTTC,CATSRGARQGGSGEQFF
-,TRBV13,-,TRBJ2-2,TGTGCCAGCAGCTTACGGGAAACCGGGGAGCTGTTTTTT,CASSLRETGELFF